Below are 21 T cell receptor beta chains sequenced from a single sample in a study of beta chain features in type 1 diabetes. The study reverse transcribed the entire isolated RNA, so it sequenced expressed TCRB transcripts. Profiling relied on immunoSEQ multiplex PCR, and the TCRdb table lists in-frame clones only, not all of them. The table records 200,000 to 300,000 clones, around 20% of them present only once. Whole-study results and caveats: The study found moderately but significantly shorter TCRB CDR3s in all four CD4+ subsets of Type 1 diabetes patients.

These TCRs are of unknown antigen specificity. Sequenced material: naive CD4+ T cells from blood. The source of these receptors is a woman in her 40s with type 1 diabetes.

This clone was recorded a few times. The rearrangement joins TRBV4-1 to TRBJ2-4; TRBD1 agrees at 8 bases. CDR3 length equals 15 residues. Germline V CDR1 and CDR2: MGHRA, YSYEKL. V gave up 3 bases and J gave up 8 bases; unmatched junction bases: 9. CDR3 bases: TGCGCCAGCAGCCAGCTAGGGACAGGTGGGGACATTCAGTACTTC. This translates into CASSQLGTGGDIQYF.

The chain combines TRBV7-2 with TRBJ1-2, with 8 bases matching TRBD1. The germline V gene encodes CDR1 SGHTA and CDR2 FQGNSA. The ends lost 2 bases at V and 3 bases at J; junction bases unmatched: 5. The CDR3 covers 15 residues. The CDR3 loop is CASSLRVGQDYGYTF. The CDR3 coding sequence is TGTGCCAGCAGCTTAAGGGTGGGACAGGACTATGGCTACACCTTC.

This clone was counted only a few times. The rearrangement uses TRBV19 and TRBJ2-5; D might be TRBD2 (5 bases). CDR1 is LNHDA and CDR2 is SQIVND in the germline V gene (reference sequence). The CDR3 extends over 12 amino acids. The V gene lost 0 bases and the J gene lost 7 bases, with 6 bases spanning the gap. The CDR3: CASSIDGGTQYF. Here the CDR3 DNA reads TGTGCCAGTAGTATAGATGGAGGGACCCAGTACTTC. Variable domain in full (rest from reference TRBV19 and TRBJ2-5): DGGITQSPKYLFRKEGQNVTLSCEQNLNHDAMYWYRQDPGQGLRLIYYSQIVNDFQKGDIAEGYSVSREKKESFPLTVTSAQKNPTAFYLCASSIDGGTQYFGPGTRLLVL.

For the CDR3, the DNA is TGTGCCAGCAGCTTAGTTGCAAGCTCGAGCTCCTACGAGCAGTACTTC. It codes for CASSLVASSSSYEQYF. This chain connects TRBV7-2 to TRBJ2-7; D is unclear. The CDR3 runs to 16 residues. Germline V lookup: CDR1 SGHTA, CDR2 FQGNSA. Trimming cost V 1 base and J 0 bases, with 13 bases left between them.

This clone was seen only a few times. The CDR3 is CASSWDRGDTEAFF. CDR3 nucleotide sequence: TGTGCCAGCAGTTGGGACAGAGGGGACACTGAAGCTTTCTTT. The rearrangement joins TRBV2 to TRBJ1-1; 7 nucleotides match TRBD1. Germline V gene lookup returns CDR1 SNHLY and CDR2 FYNNEI. The CDR3 sequence is 14 residues long. J gave up 3 bases and V 5 bases, and 6 bases lay outside the gene matches.

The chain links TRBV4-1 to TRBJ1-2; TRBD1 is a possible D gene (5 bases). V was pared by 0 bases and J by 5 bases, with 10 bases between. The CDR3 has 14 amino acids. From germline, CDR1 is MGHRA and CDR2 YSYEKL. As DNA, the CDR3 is TGCGCCAGCAGCCAAGACAGGGCGTTGTATGGCTACACCTTC. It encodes CASSQDRALYGYTF.

CDR3 region: CASSETSGRRNEQFF. For the CDR3, the DNA is TGTGCCAGCAGTGAGACTAGCGGGAGGAGGAATGAGCAGTTCTTC. This sequence joins TRBV25-1 and TRBJ2-1; 13 bases are a match to TRBD2. Germline V gene lookup returns CDR1 MGHDK and CDR2 SYGVNS. The CDR3 has 15 amino acids. Trimming removed 3 bases from V and 7 bases from J; junction bases left unmatched: 3.

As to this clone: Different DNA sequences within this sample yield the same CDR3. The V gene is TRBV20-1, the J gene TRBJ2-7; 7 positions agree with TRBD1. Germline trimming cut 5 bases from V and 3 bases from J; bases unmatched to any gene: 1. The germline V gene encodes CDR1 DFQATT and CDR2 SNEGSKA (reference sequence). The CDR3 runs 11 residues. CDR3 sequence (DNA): TGCAGTGCTCCAGGGGGCTACGAGCAGTACTTC. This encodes CSAPGGYEQYF.

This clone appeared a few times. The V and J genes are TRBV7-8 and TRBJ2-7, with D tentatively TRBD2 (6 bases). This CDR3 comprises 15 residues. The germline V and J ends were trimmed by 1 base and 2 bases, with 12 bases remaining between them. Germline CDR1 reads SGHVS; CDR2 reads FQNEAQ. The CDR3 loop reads CASSLVGDFPYEQYF. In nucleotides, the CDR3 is TGTGCCAGCAGCTTAGTAGGGGACTTTCCCTACGAGCAGTACTTC.

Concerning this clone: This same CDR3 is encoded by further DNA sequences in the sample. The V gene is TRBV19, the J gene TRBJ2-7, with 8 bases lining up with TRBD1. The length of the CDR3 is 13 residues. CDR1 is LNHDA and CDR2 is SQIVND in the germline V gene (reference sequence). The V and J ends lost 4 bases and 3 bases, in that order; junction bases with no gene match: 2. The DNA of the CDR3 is TGTGCCAGTAGTACCGGACAGGGCTACGAGCAGTACTTC. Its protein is CASSTGQGYEQYF.

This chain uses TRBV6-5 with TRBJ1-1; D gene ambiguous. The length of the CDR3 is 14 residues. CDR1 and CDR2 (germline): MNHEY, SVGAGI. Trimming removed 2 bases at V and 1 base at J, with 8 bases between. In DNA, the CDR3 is TGTGCCAGCAGTTACGGGCTGAGGAACACTGAAGCTTTCTTT. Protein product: CASSYGLRNTEAFF.

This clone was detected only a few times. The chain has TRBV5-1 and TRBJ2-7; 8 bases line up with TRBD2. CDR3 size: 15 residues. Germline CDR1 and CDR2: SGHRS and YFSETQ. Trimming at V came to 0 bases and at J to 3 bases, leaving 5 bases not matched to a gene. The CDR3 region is CASSLAGSGDYEQYF. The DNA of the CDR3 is TGCGCCAGCAGCTTGGCCGGTAGCGGGGACTACGAGCAGTACTTC.

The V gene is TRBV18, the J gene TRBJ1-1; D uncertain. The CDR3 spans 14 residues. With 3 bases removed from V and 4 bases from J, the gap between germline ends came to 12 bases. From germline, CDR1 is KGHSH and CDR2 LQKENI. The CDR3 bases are TGTGCCAGCTCACCCCGCCTAGGGAGCACTGAAGCTTTCTTT. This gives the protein CASSPRLGSTEAFF.

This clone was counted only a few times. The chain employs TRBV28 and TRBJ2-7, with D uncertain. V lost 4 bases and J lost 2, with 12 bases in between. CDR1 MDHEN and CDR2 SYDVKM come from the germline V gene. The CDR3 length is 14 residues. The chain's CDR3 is CASSYGDTAYEQYF. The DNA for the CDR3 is TGTGCCAGCAGTTATGGAGATACCGCCTACGAGCAGTACTTC.

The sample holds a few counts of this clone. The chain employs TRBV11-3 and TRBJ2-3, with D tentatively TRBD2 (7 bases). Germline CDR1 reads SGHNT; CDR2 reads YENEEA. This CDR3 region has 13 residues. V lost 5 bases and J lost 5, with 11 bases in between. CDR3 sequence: CASSGRGIDTQYF. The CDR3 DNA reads TGTGCCAGCAGCGGGAGGGGGATAGATACGCAGTATTTT.

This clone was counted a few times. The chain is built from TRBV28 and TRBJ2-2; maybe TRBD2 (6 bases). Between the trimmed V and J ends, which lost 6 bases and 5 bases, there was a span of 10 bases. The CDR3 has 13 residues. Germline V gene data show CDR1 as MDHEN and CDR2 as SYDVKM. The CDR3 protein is CASSLGGTGELFF. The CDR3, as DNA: TGTGCCAGCAGCCTCGGGGGAACCGGGGAGCTGTTTTTT.

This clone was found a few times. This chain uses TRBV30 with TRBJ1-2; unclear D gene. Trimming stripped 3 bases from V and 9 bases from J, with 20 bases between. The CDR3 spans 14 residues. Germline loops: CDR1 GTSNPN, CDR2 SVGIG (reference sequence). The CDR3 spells CAWSARRSQASYTF. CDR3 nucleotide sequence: TGTGCCTGGAGCGCCCGTAGGTCCCAGGCTAGCTACACCTTC.

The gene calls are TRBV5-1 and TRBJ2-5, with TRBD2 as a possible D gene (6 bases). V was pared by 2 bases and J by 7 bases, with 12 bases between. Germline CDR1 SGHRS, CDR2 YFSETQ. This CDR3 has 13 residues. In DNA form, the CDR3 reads TGCGCCAGCAGCTTAGCAGAGGAGGGGACCCAGTACTTC. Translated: CASSLAEEGTQYF.

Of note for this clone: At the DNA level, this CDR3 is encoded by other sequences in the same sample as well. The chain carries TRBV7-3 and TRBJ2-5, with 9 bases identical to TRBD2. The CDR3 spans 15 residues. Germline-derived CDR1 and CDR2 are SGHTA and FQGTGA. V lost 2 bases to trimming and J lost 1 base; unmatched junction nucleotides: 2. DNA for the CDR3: TGTGCCAGCAGCTTACTAGCGGGACCCCAAGAGACCCAGTACTTC. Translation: CASSLLAGPQETQYF.

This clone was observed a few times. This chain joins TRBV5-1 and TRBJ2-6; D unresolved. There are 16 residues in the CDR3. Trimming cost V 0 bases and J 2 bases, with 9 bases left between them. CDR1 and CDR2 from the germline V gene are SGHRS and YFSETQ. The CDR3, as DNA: TGCGCCAGCAGCTTGGCGCAGTTTCCTGGGGCCAACGTCCTGACTTTC. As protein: CASSLAQFPGANVLTF.

As DNA, the CDR3 is TGTGCCAGCAGCCCCCCGAACAGGGACGAGCAGTACTTC. Protein sequence: CASSPPNRDEQYF. The V call is TRBV28, the J call TRBJ2-7, with D maybe TRBD1 (6 bases). Trimming removed 6 bases at V and 5 bases at J, with 14 bases between. In germline, CDR1 is MDHEN, CDR2 SYDVKM. The CDR3 length is 13 residues.